A selection of T cell receptor beta chains follows, all from one sample in a study of T cell repertoires in cytomegalovirus infection. From the reads, TCRdb called clonotypes with MiXCR, one entry per CDR3 protein. This sample carries 150,000 to 180,000 distinct CDR3 sequences, around 20% of them seen once, and the ten largest clones take approximately 11%. Sequencing used PBMCs. The receptor source for this set is a human donor in good health (CMV status not recorded). Some clones in this sample may be carry-over from other donors' samples. CDR3s include the opening cysteine and the closing phenylalanine or tryptophan. A D gene is named only where the DNA matches it firmly. Not all rows give a size; the values are once, few, many and, for expanded clones, a class.

D gene	V gene	clone size	J gene	CDR3 protein	CDR3 DNA
-	TRBV12-3/TRBV12-4	few	TRBJ1-6	CASSLAGPASPLHF	TGTGCCAGCAGTTTAGCAGGCCCCGCTTCACCCCTCCACTTT
-	TRBV6-1	-	TRBJ2-7	CASSEATPSSWGAYEQYF	TGTGCCAGCAGTGAAGCGACCCCAAGTAGCTGGGGGGCCTACGAGCAGTACTTC
TRBD2	TRBV11-3	few	TRBJ2-2	CASSQGTSGAAGELFF	TGTGCCAGCAGCCAAGGGACTAGCGGAGCAGCCGGGGAGCTGTTTTTT
-	TRBV7-2	many	TRBJ2-2	CASELPRTASNTGELFF	TGTGCCAGCGAGCTCCCCCGGACAGCCTCGAACACCGGGGAGCTGTTTTTT
TRBD1	TRBV7-9	-	TRBJ2-7	CASSPSTGGYEQYF	TGTGCCAGCAGCCCTTCGACAGGGGGCTACGAGCAGTACTTC
-	TRBV7-2	many	TRBJ1-5	CASSPTGLNQPQHF	TGTGCCAGCAGCCCGACAGGCCTCAATCAGCCCCAGCATTTT
-	TRBV12-3/TRBV12-4	many	TRBJ2-7	CASSLAAYEQYF	TGTGCCAGCAGTTTAGCGGCCTACGAGCAGTACTTC
-	TRBV28	-	TRBJ2-7	CASSKEWGRTYEQYF	TGTGCCAGCTCCAAGGAGTGGGGGAGGACCTACGAGCAGTACTTC
-	TRBV7-9	few	TRBJ1-4	CASSSGGRAGEKLFF	TGTGCCAGCAGCTCCGGCGGGAGGGCCGGTGAAAAACTGTTTTTT
-	TRBV7-9	few	TRBJ1-5	CASSLERDNQPQHF	TGTGCCAGCAGCTTAGAGAGGGATAATCAGCCCCAGCATTTT
-	TRBV7-6	few	TRBJ2-5	CASSFFLETQYF	TGTGCCAGCAGCTTCTTTTTGGAGACCCAGTACTTC
-	TRBV5-1	-	TRBJ1-2	CASSPDADSYGYTF	TGCGCCAGCAGCCCCGACGCCGACAGCTATGGCTACACCTTC
TRBD1	TRBV28	-	TRBJ1-5	CASGGTGASQPQHF	TGTGCCAGCGGTGGGACAGGGGCTAGTCAGCCCCAGCATTTT
-	TRBV19	many	TRBJ1-1	CASSRTGLLGGTEAFF	TGTGCCAGTAGTCGGACGGGTCTCCTCGGCGGCACTGAAGCTTTCTTT
TRBD2	TRBV5-1	-	TRBJ2-7	CASSRLGASGVSEQYF	TGCGCCAGCAGCCGGTTGGGGGCTAGCGGGGTGAGTGAGCAGTACTTC
-	TRBV5-4	few	TRBJ2-7	CASSPGEAPYEQYF	TGTGCCAGCAGCCCGGGGGAGGCCCCCTACGAGCAGTACTTC
-	TRBV9	-	TRBJ1-1	CASSQAGISTEAFF	TGTGCCAGCAGTCAAGCCGGGATAAGTACTGAAGCTTTCTTT
-	TRBV4-3	few	TRBJ1-1	CASSPITMNTEAFF	TGCGCCAGCAGCCCTATAACGATGAACACTGAAGCTTTCTTT
-	TRBV14	few	TRBJ1-1	CASSQGPRVNTEAFF	TGTGCCAGCAGCCAGGGACCAAGGGTGAACACTGAAGCTTTCTTT
TRBD1	TRBV3-1	-	TRBJ1-1	CASSPTGTGMNTEAFF	TGTGCCAGCAGCCCCACCGGGACAGGGATGAACACTGAAGCTTTCTTT
-	TRBV4-3	many	TRBJ2-4	CASSQDLGGTKNIQYF	TGCGCCAGCAGCCAAGATCTAGGGGGGACCAAAAACATTCAGTACTTC
-	TRBV9	-	TRBJ2-5	CASSGGTAPTSQETQYF	TGTGCCAGCAGCGGGGGGACTGCCCCGACTTCACAAGAGACCCAGTACTTC
-	TRBV4-1	few	TRBJ2-3	CASSQVRRADTQYF	TGCGCCAGCAGCCAAGTTAGGAGGGCGGATACGCAGTATTTT
TRBD2	TRBV5-1	few	TRBJ2-4	CASSSEGLVGSDIQYF	TGCGCCAGCAGCTCGGAGGGACTAGTTGGGTCGGACATTCAGTACTTC
TRBD1	TRBV7-2	many	TRBJ1-3	CASSSDGQAHHF	TGTGCCAGCAGCTCCGATGGACAGGCCCACCATTTT
TRBD1	TRBV10-2	-	TRBJ1-1	CAGRQGQDTEAFF	TGCGCCGGACGACAGGGGCAGGACACTGAAGCTTTCTTT
-	TRBV7-2	many	TRBJ2-7	CASSLGTEYEQYF	TGTGCCAGCAGCTTAGGAACAGAGTACGAGCAGTACTTC
TRBD1	TRBV2	few	TRBJ2-5	CASSRGQGGGETQYF	TGTGCCAGCAGTCGGGGACAGGGCGGAGGGGAGACCCAGTACTTC
TRBD1	TRBV5-1	-	TRBJ2-1	CASSLSPGTGAQYEQFF	TGCGCCAGCAGCTTGTCCCCCGGGACAGGGGCCCAGTATGAGCAGTTCTTC
-	TRBV28	-	TRBJ2-7	CASSFGVYEQYF	TGTGCCAGCAGTTTTGGGGTCTACGAGCAGTACTTC
-	TRBV18	-	TRBJ2-6	CASSPPNRDGISGANVLTF	TGTGCCAGCTCACCGCCAAACCGGGACGGCATCTCTGGGGCCAACGTCCTGACTTTC
-	TRBV11-3	-	TRBJ2-3	CASSLEPGTTDTQYF	TGTGCCAGCAGCTTAGAGCCGGGGACGACAGATACGCAGTATTTT
TRBD1	TRBV7-9	-	TRBJ2-2	CASSPRTGDTGELFF	TGTGCCAGCAGCCCACGGACAGGGGACACCGGGGAGCTGTTTTTT
-	TRBV20-1	-	TRBJ1-5	CSARQSAGGQPQHF	TGCAGTGCTAGACAGTCTGCTGGCGGGCAGCCCCAGCATTTT
-	TRBV12-3/TRBV12-4	-	TRBJ2-1	CASSFSLGPNNEQFF	TGTGCCAGCAGTTTTAGCCTTGGACCCAATAATGAGCAGTTCTTC
TRBD1	TRBV5-1	once	TRBJ1-5	CASSSGTGWGEPQHF	TGCGCCAGCAGCTCTGGGACAGGCTGGGGCGAGCCCCAGCATTTT
-	TRBV6-1	-	TRBJ1-6	CASHREYSPLHF	TGTGCCAGTCACAGGGAGTATTCACCCCTCCACTTT
TRBD1	TRBV24-1	few	TRBJ2-2	CATRQGASTGELFF	TGTGCCACCAGACAGGGGGCGAGCACCGGGGAGCTGTTTTTT
-	TRBV7-9	few	TRBJ1-4	CASSPQGTNEKLFF	TGTGCCAGCAGCCCGCAGGGAACTAATGAAAAACTGTTTTTT
TRBD2	TRBV19	-	TRBJ2-2	CASKGGGAPANTGELFF	TGTGCCAGTAAGGGCGGGGGGGCCCCAGCGAACACCGGGGAGCTGTTTTTT
-	TRBV7-3	-	TRBJ2-1	CASSLTEGHEQFF	TGTGCCAGCAGCTTAACAGAGGGCCATGAGCAGTTCTTC
-	TRBV4-3	-	TRBJ1-2	CASSQERGDGYTF	TGCGCCAGCAGCCAAGAAAGGGGGGACGGCTACACCTTC
-	TRBV19	many	TRBJ1-1	CATSLGNTEAFF	TGTGCCACCAGCCTAGGGAACACTGAAGCTTTCTTT
TRBD1	TRBV11-2	-	TRBJ2-5	CASSFSDRGLGETQYF	TGTGCCAGCAGCTTTTCGGACAGGGGGCTGGGGGAGACCCAGTACTTC
TRBD1	TRBV6-8	-	TRBJ2-2	CATRQGAGELFF	TGTGCCACCCGACAGGGGGCCGGGGAGCTGTTTTTT
TRBD2	TRBV5-6	-	TRBJ2-1	CASSLSGAYNEQFF	TGTGCCAGCAGCTTAAGCGGGGCCTACAATGAGCAGTTCTTC
TRBD2	TRBV11-2	-	TRBJ2-7	CASSLGTLADEQYF	TGTGCCAGCAGCTTAGGTACACTAGCGGACGAGCAGTACTTC
-	TRBV7-2	many	TRBJ2-1	CASSQDSHNNEQFF	TGTGCCAGCAGCCAGGACAGCCACAATAATGAGCAGTTCTTC
-	TRBV28	-	TRBJ1-2	CASSLAVGGYTF	TGTGCCAGCAGTTTAGCGGTCGGAGGCTACACCTTC
TRBD1	TRBV12-5	-	TRBJ2-7	CASGAPGQGYYEQYF	TGTGCTAGTGGGGCTCCGGGACAGGGATACTACGAGCAGTACTTC